Below, 10 T cell receptor beta chains from the same sample are listed, as sequenced in a study of cytomegalovirus exposure and HLA in healthy donors. The PCR contained 60 Vbeta and 13 Jbeta primers. TCRdb keeps only in-frame clones here, not all; method: immunoSEQ multiplex PCR. This sample yields around 210,000 clones, of which roughly 78% are seen a single time; about 0.5% belongs to the top ten. Sequencing was done on a sample of PBMCs. Every receptor here comes from a boy younger than 18 in good health and CMV-seronegative.

The V call is TRBV4-2, the J call TRBJ2-1; the match to TRBD2 covers 10 bases. CDR1 is LGHNA and CDR2 is YNFKEQ in the germline V gene. V was pared by 2 bases and J by 4 bases, with 8 bases of the junction left unmatched. This CDR3 region has 17 residues. CDR3 amino acids: CASSQSTGTSEYNEQFF. The CDR3 region has the DNA TGTGCCAGCAGCCAATCAACCGGGACTAGCGAGTACAATGAGCAGTTCTTC.

This chain joins TRBV5-4 and TRBJ1-1; tentatively, D is TRBD1 (5 bases). Germline V gives CDR1 SGHNT, CDR2 YYREEE (reference sequence). V gave up 6 bases and J gave up 4 bases, with 13 bases separating them. CDR3 size: 13 residues. This CDR3 reads CASTPWGVTEAFF. CDR3 bases: TGTGCCAGCACCCCTTGGGGGGTCACTGAAGCTTTCTTT.

This clone was picked up a small number of times. This CDR3 reads CASSPGPGNTIYF. The CDR3 DNA is TGTGCCAGTAGTCCAGGGCCTGGAAACACCATATATTTT. This rearrangement joins TRBV19 to TRBJ1-3; maybe TRBD1 (5 bases). Germline CDR1 and CDR2: LNHDA and SQIVND (reference sequence). Between the trimmed V and J ends, which lost 5 bases and 2 bases, there was a span of 7 bases. The CDR3 length is 13 residues. Together with reference TRBV19 and TRBJ1-3, the CDR3 gives the full variable domain: DGGITQSPKYLFRKEGQNVTLSCEQNLNHDAMYWYRQDPGQGLRLIYYSQIVNDFQKGDIAEGYSVSREKKESFPLTVTSAQKNPTAFYLCASSPGPGNTIYFGEGSWLTVV.

This chain connects TRBV11-3 to TRBJ2-7, with D possibly TRBD2 on 6 matching bases. The V end was cut by 5 bases, the J end by 9 bases, with 20 bases between. Per the germline V gene, CDR1 is SGHNT and CDR2 is YENEEA. This CDR3 region has 14 residues. The CDR3 sequence: CASSSRWREEWQYF. The DNA of the CDR3 is TGTGCCAGCAGCAGTAGGTGGCGGGAAGAATGGCAGTACTTC.

The CDR3 spells CASSNGLDQPQHF. The DNA of the CDR3 is TGTGCCAGCAGCAACGGACTGGATCAGCCCCAGCATTTT. V gene TRBV5-4 combines with J gene TRBJ1-5; the D is unclear. The V end was cut by 4 bases, the J end by 5 bases, with 10 bases between. Germline V CDR1 and CDR2: SGHNT, YYREEE (reference sequence). The CDR3 has 13 residues.

The CDR3 DNA follows: TGTGCCAGCAGTTCCGGGACTACCTACACAGATACGCAGTATTTT. It encodes CASSSGTTYTDTQYF. The chain recombines TRBV27 with TRBJ2-3, with 7 bases fitting TRBD2. CDR1 and CDR2 (germline): MNHEY, SMNVEV (reference sequence). Germline trimming cut 4 bases from V and 2 bases from J; bases unmatched to any gene: 6. The CDR3 is made up of 15 amino acids.

This chain links TRBV7-9 with TRBJ2-5; no definite D call. The CDR3 covers 12 residues. Per the germline V gene, CDR1 is SEHNR and CDR2 is FQNEAQ (reference sequence). Trimming took off 5 bases at V and 5 bases at J, with 9 bases between the two ends. DNA for the CDR3: TGTGCCAGCAGCACACGTTCTGAGACCCAGTACTTC. Protein product: CASSTRSETQYF.

In its sample, this clone was seen a few times. V and J are TRBV21-1 and TRBJ2-5; the table gives TRBD2 as D, unverified against the DNA. TRBV21-1 represents a pseudogene. This CDR3 region has 19 residues. CDR3: CASSKARTGLQSSQETQYF. CDR3 DNA sequence: TGTGCCAGCAGCAAAGCACGAACTGGACTACAGAGTTCGCAAGAGACCCAGTACTTC.

This clone has just one count. The CDR3 nucleotides are TGTGCCAGCAGCGGACTAGACGATGAGCAGTTCTTC. The encoded protein is CASSGLDDEQFF. The gene calls are TRBV7-9 and TRBJ2-1; TRBD2 aligns across 7 bases. The CDR3 runs to 12 residues. The ends lost 5 bases at V and 8 bases at J; junction bases unmatched: 3. Germline CDR1 reads SEHNR; CDR2 reads FQNEAQ (reference sequence).

The CDR3 nucleotides read TGTGCCAGCAGCCCTCAACTTGCGGGACCCTACAATGAGCAGTTCTTC. Amino acid sequence: CASSPQLAGPYNEQFF. The rearrangement uses TRBV9 and TRBJ2-1; perhaps TRBD2 as D (6 bases). This CDR3 spans 16 amino acids. The V gene lost 4 bases and the J gene lost 2 bases, with 16 bases spanning the gap. The germline V gene has CDR1 SGDLS and CDR2 YYNGEE.